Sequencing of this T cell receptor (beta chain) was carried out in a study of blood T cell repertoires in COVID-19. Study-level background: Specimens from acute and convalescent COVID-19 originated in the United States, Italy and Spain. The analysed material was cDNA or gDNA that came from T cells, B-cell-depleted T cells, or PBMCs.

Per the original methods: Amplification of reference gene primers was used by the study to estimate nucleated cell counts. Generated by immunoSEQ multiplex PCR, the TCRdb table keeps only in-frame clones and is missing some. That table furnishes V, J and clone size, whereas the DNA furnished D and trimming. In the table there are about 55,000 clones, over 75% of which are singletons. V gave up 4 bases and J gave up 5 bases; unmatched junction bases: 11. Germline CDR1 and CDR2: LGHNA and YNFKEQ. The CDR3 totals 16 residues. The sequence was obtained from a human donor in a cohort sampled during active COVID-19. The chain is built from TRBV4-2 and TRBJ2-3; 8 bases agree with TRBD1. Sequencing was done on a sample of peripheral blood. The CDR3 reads CASSRALGTGEDTQYF. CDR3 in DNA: TGTGCCAGCAGCCGGGCCCTGGGGACAGGAGAAGATACGCAGTATTTT.